The text below deals with one T cell receptor beta chain. The antigen remains undetermined. Tissue from the graft was processed to free its intraepithelial and lamina propria lymphocytes. Assay used: immunoSEQ multiplex PCR; TCRdb lists only in-frame clones, some missing. The sample yields about 7,000 clones, approximately 68% seen once. The CDR3 length is 13 residues. V was shortened by 5 bases and J by 7 bases, with 12 bases between the two germline ends. Looked up from germline, CDR1 is SGHTA and CDR2 is FQGNSA. These data are taken from a study of graft-versus-host responses after intestinal transplantation. As for the study in general: Multivisceral, liver-intestinal, or isolated intestinal transplants were received by the recipients. Following induction with anti-thymocyte globulin, all recipients were given tacrolimus and steroids for about three years. General study points: The recipient marrow held GvH clones, and some of them showed up first in ileum or blood.

The gene calls are TRBV7-2 and TRBJ1-5; TRBD1 is a possible D gene (5 bases). Sequenced here: ileum tissue, sampled about 230 days after intestinal transplantation. This receptor was identified in a human patient who received an intestinal transplant, so some T cells may come from the graft donor. CDR3 sequence reads: CASSVRGGQPQHF. CDR3 DNA sequence: TGTGCCAGCAGCGTTCGCGGGGGGCAGCCCCAGCATTTT.